This TCR beta chain was retrieved from a study of control samples from healthy donors and cancer patients. Assay used: immunoSEQ multiplex PCR; TCRdb lists only in-frame clones, some missing. The sample yields fewer than 200,000 clones, about 91% seen once. Trimming at V came to 4 bases and at J to 4 bases, leaving 9 bases not matched to a gene. CDR1 and CDR2 from the germline V gene are SGHDT and YYEEEE. The CDR3 length is 16 residues. This rearrangement joins TRBV5-6 to TRBJ2-3; 10 nucleotides line up with TRBD2. This sequence was found in a woman aged 30 to 39 in good health. The specimen sequenced was blood. The CDR3 DNA follows: TGTGCCAGCAGCCGTCTACGGACTAGCGGCTCAGATACGCAGTATTTT. It codes for CASSRLRTSGSDTQYF.